What follows are 17 T cell receptor beta chains derived from one specimen sequenced in a study of T cells in Graves' hyperthyroidism and ophthalmopathy. Regions amplified from RNA transcripts were the TCR beta CDR3 regions. HTBI primers drove first-round RT-PCR of the TCR CDR3. TCRdb called the multiplex PCR reads again in MiXCR, with one record for every CDR3 protein. The table includes some 600,000 distinct CDR3 sequences, roughly 46% detected once. What was sequenced was peripheral blood or thyroid tissue (not recorded which). The receptors come from a woman younger than 30 with Graves' hyperthyroidism.

In this sample, this clonotype turned up many times. V gene TRBV7-2 combines with J gene TRBJ1-6; D is unclear. CDR3 length: 16 residues. The germline V gene has CDR1 SGHTA and CDR2 FQGNSA. The V end was cut by 1 base, the J end by 0 bases, with 7 bases between. CDR3 coding DNA: TGTGCCAGCAGCTTAGGAGCAGACTCCTATAATTCACCCCTCCACTTT. Translation gives CASSLGADSYNSPLHF. The full variable domain, completed using reference TRBV7-2 and TRBJ1-6, is GAGVSQSPSNKVTEKGKDVELRCDPISGHTALYWYRQSLGQGLEFLIYFQGNSAPDKSGLPSDRFSAERTGGSVSTLTIQRTQQEDSAVYLCASSLGADSYNSPLHFGNGTRLTVT.

This clonotype was counted at least ten times. The gene calls are TRBV7-2 and TRBJ1-1; the D is unclear. This CDR3 region has 14 residues. V was cut by 5 bases and J by 0 bases, with 10 bases left in between. The germline V gene has CDR1 SGHTA and CDR2 FQGNSA. The CDR3 DNA reads TGTGCCAGCAGCCCACGGACCATGAACACTGAAGCTTTCTTT. Translating it yields CASSPRTMNTEAFF.

A few counts support this clonotype. The rearrangement links TRBV20-1 to TRBJ2-7; D might be TRBD1 (5 bases). The CDR3 runs 12 residues. V was shortened by 4 bases and J by 2 bases, with 9 bases between the two germline ends. Looked up from germline, CDR1 is DFQATT and CDR2 is SNEGSKA (reference sequence). Written as DNA, the CDR3 is TGCAGTGCTAAGGACACTCCCTACGAGCAGTACTTC. It encodes CSAKDTPYEQYF.

Ten or more counts support this clonotype. This chain uses TRBV7-2 with TRBJ2-2; D is unresolved. V lost 3 bases and J 3 bases, leaving 5 bases between the germline ends. CDR1 and CDR2 (germline): SGHTA, FQGNSA. This CDR3 comprises 13 residues. The CDR3 sequence: CASSFGHTGELFF. In nucleotides, the CDR3 is TGTGCCAGCAGCTTCGGGCACACCGGGGAGCTGTTTTTT.

This clonotype was seen a single time. The chain couples TRBV19 to TRBJ1-5, with D perhaps matching TRBD1 (6 bases). Germline CDR1 LNHDA, CDR2 SQIVND (reference sequence). The V and J ends lost 4 bases and 6 bases respectively, with 19 bases between them. This CDR3 is built from 16 residues. The CDR3 sequence: CASSRDQGIQRQPQHF. In DNA form, the CDR3 reads TGTGCCAGTAGTAGGGACCAGGGGATTCAGCGTCAGCCCCAGCATTTT.

This clonotype was found many times. This chain links TRBV7-9 with TRBJ1-1; 7 positions match TRBD1. With V trimmed by 4 bases and J by 1 base, 3 bases remained unmatched. CDR1 and CDR2 (germline): SEHNR, FQNEAQ (reference sequence). This CDR3 has 14 residues. For the CDR3, the DNA is TGTGCCAGCAGCTACGACAGGGCGAACACTGAAGCTTTCTTT. Its translation is CASSYDRANTEAFF.

Note on this clonotype: One junction end does not reproduce the germline sequence, and a read error may be involved. The chain uses TRBV24-1 and TRBJ1-2; D possibly corresponds to TRBD1 (5 bases). The CDR3 has 13 residues. The germline V gene encodes CDR1 KGHDR and CDR2 SFDVKD. The CDR3 DNA is TGTGCCAGCAGTGCGATAGGGGAGAATGGCTACACCTTC. This sequence encodes CASSAIGENGYTF.

As to this clonotype: It may be a read error: a sequence one base away is much more abundant. V gene TRBV7-8 combines with J gene TRBJ1-1; a weak D match, TRBD1 (6 bases). Germline loops: CDR1 SGHVS, CDR2 FQNEAQ. V dropped 4 bases and J dropped 11 bases, with 17 bases sitting between them. This CDR3 comprises 13 residues. In DNA, the CDR3 is TGTGCCAGCAGCTCCAGGGAGGGCGACAGGGCTTTCTTT. Its translation is CASSSREGDRAFF.

This clonotype was found a few times. The rearrangement uses TRBV5-1 and TRBJ1-1; 9 positions agree with TRBD1. V shed 6 bases, J shed 10 bases, and the junction held 10 bases outside the gene matches. The CDR3 is 13 residues long. Germline V CDR1 and CDR2: SGHRS, YFSETQ. CDR3 region: CASTDTGGFRAFF. In nucleotides, the CDR3 is TGCGCCAGCACCGACACAGGGGGCTTCAGAGCTTTCTTT.

This clonotype showed up just a few times. The chain recombines TRBV2 with TRBJ2-5; 13 bases align to TRBD2. Looked up from germline, CDR1 is SNHLY and CDR2 is FYNNEI. V dropped 7 bases and J dropped 5; count of bases not matched to a gene: 10. The CDR3 covers 16 residues. The CDR3 loop is CASTRLAGGGEETQYF. The CDR3 region has the DNA TGTGCCAGCACCCGACTAGCGGGAGGAGGAGAGGAGACCCAGTACTTC.

J is TRBJ1-4 and V is TRBV29-1, with 8 bases identical to TRBD1. The CDR3 totals 11 residues. CDR1 SQVTM and CDR2 ANQGSEA come from the germline V gene. The trim removed 5 bases at V and 12 bases at J, leaving 5 bases unmatched. The CDR3: CSVTGQGELFF. In nucleotides, the CDR3 is TGCAGCGTTACCGGACAGGGAGAACTGTTTTTT.

The chain combines TRBV24-1 with TRBJ2-5; D unresolved. CDR1 is KGHDR, CDR2 SFDVKD, per germline. V lost 3 bases and J lost 5, with 15 bases in between. This CDR3 contains 15 residues. The chain's CDR3 is CATSDAGPSKETQYF. CDR3 nucleotides: TGTGCCACCAGTGATGCCGGGCCCTCCAAGGAGACCCAGTACTTC.

A remark on this clonotype: Compared with germline, one end of the junction differs, possibly owing to a read error. The genes are TRBV15 and TRBJ2-6, with TRBD1 as a possible D gene (7 bases). CDR3 length: 16 residues. Germline assignment: CDR1 LNHNV and CDR2 YYDKDF (reference sequence). The CDR3 loop is CATSRVGRTGDNVLTF. CDR3 coding DNA: TGTGCCACCAGCAGAGTCGGGAGAACAGGGGACAACGTCCTGACTTTC.

V and J are TRBV9 and TRBJ1-1; no clear D. V gave up 4 bases and J gave up 11 bases, with 18 bases separating them. The germline gives CDR1 SGDLS, CDR2 YYNGEE. This CDR3 has 13 residues. The CDR3 DNA sequence: TGTGCCAGCAGCCCCTTGGCAGCCGAAATGGCTTTCTTT. Translating gives CASSPLAAEMAFF.

This clonotype was picked up a small number of times. The rearrangement joins TRBV6-1 to TRBJ2-7; possibly TRBD1 or TRBD2 for D (6 bases each). CDR3 length equals 14 residues. With 6 bases removed from V and 4 bases from J, the gap between germline ends came to 16 bases. Germline assignment: CDR1 MNHNS and CDR2 SASEGT. CDR3 region: CASRRGQLRYEQYF. The CDR3 region has the DNA TGTGCCAGCAGACGGGGGCAGCTGAGGTACGAGCAGTACTTC.

V and J are TRBV10-3 and TRBJ1-5; D gene ambiguous. Germline-derived CDR1 and CDR2 are ENHRY and SYGVKD. This CDR3 has 16 amino acids. With 3 bases removed from V and 0 bases from J, the gap between germline ends came to 12 bases. CDR3 residues: CAISDTAPLSNQPQHF. The CDR3 DNA is TGTGCCATCAGTGATACGGCGCCTCTTAGCAATCAGCCCCAGCATTTT.

This clonotype was found a few times. The rearrangement joins TRBV29-1 to TRBJ2-7; D is tentatively TRBD1 or TRBD2 (5 bases each). Trimming stripped 4 bases from V and 7 bases from J, with 17 bases between. Germline V gene lookup returns CDR1 SQVTM and CDR2 ANQGSEA. This CDR3 has 13 residues. CDR3 amino acids: CSVGGTFPLEQYF. CDR3 nucleotide sequence: TGCAGCGTTGGGGGGACCTTCCCCTTGGAGCAGTACTTC.